The 11 T cell receptor beta chains reported below all come from one sample, sequenced in a study of cytomegalovirus exposure and HLA in healthy donors. PCR involved 60 Vbeta and 13 Jbeta primers. Assay: immunoSEQ multiplex PCR; the TCRdb copy retains only in-frame clones and omits some. The repertoire holds about 190,000 clones, with about 81% as singletons. Sequenced sample: PBMCs. Every receptor here comes from a man aged 25 to 40 in good health and CMV-seropositive.

The rearrangement joins TRBV30 to TRBJ1-2; TRBD1 might be the D (5 bases). With 3 bases removed from V and 7 bases from J, the gap between germline ends came to 18 bases. CDR1 GTSNPN and CDR2 SVGIG come from the germline V gene (reference sequence). The CDR3 has 14 residues. This chain's CDR3 is CAWSLDGGRSGYTF. CDR3 in DNA: TGTGCCTGGAGCCTAGACGGGGGACGTAGTGGCTACACCTTC.

This chain links TRBV30 with TRBJ1-4; D is unresolved. CDR3 length equals 13 residues. Deletions cut 2 bases from V and 4 bases from J, with 8 bases between. Germline values: CDR1 GTSNPN, CDR2 SVGIG (reference sequence). The CDR3 protein is CAWSTRFNEKLFF. Written as DNA, the CDR3 is TGTGCCTGGAGTACCAGATTTAATGAAAAACTGTTTTTT.

The chain uses TRBV4-3 and TRBJ2-3; TRBD2 might be the D (5 bases). CDR1 LGHNA and CDR2 YSLEER come from the germline V gene. CDR3 length equals 13 residues. V was trimmed by 4 bases and J by 9 bases, leaving 14 bases between them. The CDR3 region has the DNA TGCGCCAGCAGCCCCCCAGGCAGAGGGACGCAGTATTTT. This sequence encodes CASSPPGRGTQYF.

V usage is TRBV10-3 and J usage is TRBJ2-2, with a possible D match to TRBD2 (5 bases). This CDR3 has 12 residues. Germline values: CDR1 ENHRY, CDR2 SYGVKD. The V end was cut by 10 bases, the J end by 4 bases, with 10 bases between. This chain's CDR3 is CATGGGTGELFF. CDR3 coding DNA: TGTGCCACCGGAGGTGGCACCGGGGAGCTGTTTTTT.

The table lists this clone with a count of one. This rearrangement joins TRBV28 to TRBJ2-7, with TRBD1 identical over 10 bases. CDR1 and CDR2 from the germline V gene are MDHEN and SYDVKM. There are 14 residues in the CDR3. The V segment lost 6 bases and the J segment 5 bases; nucleotides outside the gene matches: 7. The CDR3 nucleotides read TGTGCCAGCAGCCTGGGACAGGGGATACACGAGCAGTACTTC. Translating it yields CASSLGQGIHEQYF.

Points on this clone: The sample has other DNA sequences that encode this CDR3 too. The V gene is TRBV5-1, the J gene TRBJ2-7, with D tentatively TRBD2 (7 bases). The CDR3 totals 14 residues. Germline V gene lookup returns CDR1 SGHRS and CDR2 YFSETQ. V was cut by 4 bases and J by 5 bases, with 16 bases left in between. Here the CDR3 DNA reads TGCGCCAGCAGCGGGGGGGGCCCCACTGACGAGCAGTACTTC. It specifies CASSGGGPTDEQYF.

The V gene is TRBV4-2, the J gene TRBJ2-1; 8 bases align to TRBD2. Germline CDR1 is LGHNA and CDR2 is YNFKEQ. Germline trimming cut 3 bases from V and 0 bases from J; bases unmatched to any gene: 16. CDR3 length: 20 residues. In DNA form, the CDR3 reads TGTGCCAGCAGCCACGGGGGGGGCGGGGTGGGGCTCGGCTCCTACAATGAGCAGTTCTTC. Protein sequence: CASSHGGGGVGLGSYNEQFF.

V and J are TRBV28 and TRBJ1-4, with D hard to call. CDR1 is MDHEN, CDR2 SYDVKM, per germline. CDR3 length: 17 residues. V gave up 2 bases and J gave up 3 bases, with 16 bases separating them. The DNA of the CDR3 is TGTGCCAGCAGTTTAATCGGTCAGGCAGCACCTAATGAAAAACTGTTTTTT. This translates into CASSLIGQAAPNEKLFF.

The CDR3 spells CAWTPGTLQIFSYEQYF. Here the CDR3 DNA reads TGTGCCTGGACTCCAGGCACCTTACAAATTTTCTCCTACGAGCAGTACTTC. This sequence joins TRBV30 and TRBJ2-7; D uncertain. The V end was cut by 4 bases, the J end by 0 bases, with 22 bases between. This CDR3 spans 17 amino acids. Germline CDR1 and CDR2: GTSNPN and SVGIG (reference sequence).

In its sample, this clone was seen once. The rearrangement joins TRBV28 to TRBJ1-1; TRBD1 matches 8 bases. Per the germline V gene, CDR1 is MDHEN and CDR2 is SYDVKM. V was pared by 7 bases and J by 6 bases, with 4 bases of the junction left unmatched. This CDR3 region has 12 residues. CDR3 DNA sequence: TGTGCCAGCAACGGACAGGGCTCTGAAGCTTTCTTT. Its translation is CASNGQGSEAFF.

V usage is TRBV13 and J usage is TRBJ2-5; the D gene is possibly TRBD2 (7 bases). CDR1 PRHDT and CDR2 FYEKMQ come from the germline V gene (reference sequence). Trimming removed 5 bases from V and 5 bases from J, with 18 bases in between. The CDR3 sequence is 15 residues long. For the CDR3, the DNA is TGTGCCAGCAGCCCCCTCGCGGGGGCGGATGAGACCCAGTACTTC. This translates into CASSPLAGADETQYF.